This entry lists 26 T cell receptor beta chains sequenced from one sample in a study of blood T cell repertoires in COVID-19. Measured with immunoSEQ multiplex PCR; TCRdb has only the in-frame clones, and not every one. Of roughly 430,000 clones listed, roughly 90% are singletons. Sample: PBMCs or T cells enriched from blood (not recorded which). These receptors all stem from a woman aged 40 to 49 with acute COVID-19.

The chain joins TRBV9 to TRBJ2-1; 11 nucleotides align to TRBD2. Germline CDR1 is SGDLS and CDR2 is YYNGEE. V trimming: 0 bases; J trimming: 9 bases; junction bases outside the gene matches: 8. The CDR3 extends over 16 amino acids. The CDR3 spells CASSVVLAGGPGEQFF. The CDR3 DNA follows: TGTGCCAGCAGCGTAGTCTTAGCGGGGGGGCCAGGTGAGCAGTTCTTC.

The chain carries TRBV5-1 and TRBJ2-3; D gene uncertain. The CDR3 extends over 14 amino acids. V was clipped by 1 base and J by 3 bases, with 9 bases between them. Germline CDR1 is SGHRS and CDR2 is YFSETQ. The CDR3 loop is CASSLSSFTDTQYF. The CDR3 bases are TGCGCCAGCAGCTTGTCCAGTTTTACAGATACGCAGTATTTT. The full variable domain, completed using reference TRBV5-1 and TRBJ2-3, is KAGVTQTPRYLIKTRGQQVTLSCSPISGHRSVSWYQQTPGQGLQFLFEYFSETQRNKGNFPGRFSGRQFSNSRSEMNVSTLELGDSALYLCASSLSSFTDTQYFGPGTRLTVL.

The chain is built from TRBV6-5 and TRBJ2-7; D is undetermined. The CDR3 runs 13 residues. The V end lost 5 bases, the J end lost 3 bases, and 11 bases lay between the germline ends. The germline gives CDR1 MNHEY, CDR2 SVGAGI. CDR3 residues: CASSTSQVYEQYF. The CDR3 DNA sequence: TGTGCCAGCAGTACCAGTCAGGTCTACGAGCAGTACTTC.

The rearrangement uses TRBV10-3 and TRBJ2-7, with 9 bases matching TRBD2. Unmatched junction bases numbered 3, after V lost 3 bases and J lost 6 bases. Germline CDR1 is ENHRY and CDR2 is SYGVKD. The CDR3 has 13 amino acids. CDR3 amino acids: CAISDPREGEQYF. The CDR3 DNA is TGTGCCATCAGTGACCCGCGGGAGGGCGAGCAGTACTTC.

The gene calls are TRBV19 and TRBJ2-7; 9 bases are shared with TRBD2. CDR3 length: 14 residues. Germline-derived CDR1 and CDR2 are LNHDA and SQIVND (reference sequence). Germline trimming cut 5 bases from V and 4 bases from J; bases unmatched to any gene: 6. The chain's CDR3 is CASSGGTSRYEQYF. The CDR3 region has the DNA TGTGCCAGTAGTGGAGGGACTAGCAGGTACGAGCAGTACTTC.

CDR3 amino acids: CASKGGGSYGYTF. CDR3 nucleotides: TGTGCCAGCAAAGGGGGGGGTAGCTATGGCTACACCTTC. The chain joins TRBV2 to TRBJ1-2; TRBD1 might be the D (6 bases). CDR1 and CDR2 from the germline V gene are SNHLY and FYNNEI. The CDR3 runs 13 residues. Trimming took 7 bases from V and 4 from J, leaving 13 bases between them.

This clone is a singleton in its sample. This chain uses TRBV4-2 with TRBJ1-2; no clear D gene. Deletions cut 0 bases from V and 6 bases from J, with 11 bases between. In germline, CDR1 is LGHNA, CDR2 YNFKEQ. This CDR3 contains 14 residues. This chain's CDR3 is CASSQEGGLNGYTF. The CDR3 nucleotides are TGTGCCAGCAGCCAAGAAGGTGGGCTGAATGGCTACACCTTC.

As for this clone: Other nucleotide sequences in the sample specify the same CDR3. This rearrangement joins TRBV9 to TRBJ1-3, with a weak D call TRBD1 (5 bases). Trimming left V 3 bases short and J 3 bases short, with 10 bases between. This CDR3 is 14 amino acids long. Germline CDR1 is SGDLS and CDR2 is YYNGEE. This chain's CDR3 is CASSGTGDGNTIYF. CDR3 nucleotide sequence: TGTGCCAGCAGCGGCACGGGGGATGGAAACACCATATATTTT. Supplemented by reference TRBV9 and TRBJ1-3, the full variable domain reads DSGVTQTPKHLITATGQRVTLRCSPRSGDLSVYWYQQSLDQGLQFLIQYYNGEERAKGNILERFSAQQFPDLHSELNLSSLELGDSALYFCASSGTGDGNTIYFGEGSWLTVV.

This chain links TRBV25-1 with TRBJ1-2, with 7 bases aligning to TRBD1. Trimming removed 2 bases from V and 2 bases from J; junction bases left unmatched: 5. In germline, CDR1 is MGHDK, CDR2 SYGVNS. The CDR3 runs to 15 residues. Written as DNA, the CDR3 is TGTGCCAGCAGTGAAGAGACCAGGGGGAACTATGGCTACACCTTC. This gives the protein CASSEETRGNYGYTF.

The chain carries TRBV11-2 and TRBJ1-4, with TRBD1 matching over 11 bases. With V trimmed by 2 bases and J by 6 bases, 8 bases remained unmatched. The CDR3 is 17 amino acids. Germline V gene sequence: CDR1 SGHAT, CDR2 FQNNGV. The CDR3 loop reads CASSLFGQGAVDEKLFF. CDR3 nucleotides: TGTGCCAGCAGCTTATTCGGACAGGGGGCGGTTGATGAAAAACTGTTTTTT.

Written as DNA, the CDR3 is TGTGCCAGCAGCCGAACCGGGACTACCGCCTACGAGCAGTACTTC. Translating gives CASSRTGTTAYEQYF. The J gene is TRBJ2-7, the V gene TRBV5-8; 7 nucleotides match TRBD2. Germline V gives CDR1 SGHTS, CDR2 YDEGEE. The CDR3 totals 15 residues. The J segment lost 2 bases and the V segment lost 4 bases, leaving 9 bases of the junction unmatched.

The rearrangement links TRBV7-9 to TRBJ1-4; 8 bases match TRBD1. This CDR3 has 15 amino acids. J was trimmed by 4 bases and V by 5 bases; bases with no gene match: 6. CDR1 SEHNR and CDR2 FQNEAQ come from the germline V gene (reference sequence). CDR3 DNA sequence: TGTGCCAGCAGCCCTAACAGGGGGGATAATGAAAAACTGTTTTTT. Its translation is CASSPNRGDNEKLFF.

CDR3 amino acids: CASSKGVKGACEQYF. The CDR3 DNA sequence: TGTGCCAGCAGCAAAGGCGTTAAGGGGGCCTGCGAGCAGTACTTC. V usage is TRBV21-1 and J usage is TRBJ2-7; the table's D call, TRBD1, was not checked against the DNA. TRBV21-1 is recorded as a pseudogene. The CDR3 has 15 residues.

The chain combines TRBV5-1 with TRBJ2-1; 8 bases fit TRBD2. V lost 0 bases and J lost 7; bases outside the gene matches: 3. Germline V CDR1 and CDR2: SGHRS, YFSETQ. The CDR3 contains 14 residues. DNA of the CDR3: TGCGCCAGCAGCTTGGTAGCGGGGAAGAATGAGCAGTTCTTC. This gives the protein CASSLVAGKNEQFF.

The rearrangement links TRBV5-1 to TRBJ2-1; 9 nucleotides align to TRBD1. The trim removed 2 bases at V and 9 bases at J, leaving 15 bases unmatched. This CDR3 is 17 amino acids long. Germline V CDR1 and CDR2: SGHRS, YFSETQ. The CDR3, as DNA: TGCGCCAGCAGCTTATCACTATGGGGACAGGGAAGCGGTGAGCAGTTCTTC. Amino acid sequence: CASSLSLWGQGSGEQFF.

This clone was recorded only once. CDR3 residues: CASSPIIMTGMDTEAFF. The CDR3 bases are TGTGCCAGCTCACCAATAATAATGACAGGGATGGACACTGAAGCTTTCTTT. The chain uses TRBV18 and TRBJ1-1; TRBD1 aligns across 7 bases. The CDR3 consists of 17 residues. Germline lookup yields CDR1 KGHSH and CDR2 LQKENI. Trimming cost V 2 bases and J 3 bases; bases outside gene matches: 12.

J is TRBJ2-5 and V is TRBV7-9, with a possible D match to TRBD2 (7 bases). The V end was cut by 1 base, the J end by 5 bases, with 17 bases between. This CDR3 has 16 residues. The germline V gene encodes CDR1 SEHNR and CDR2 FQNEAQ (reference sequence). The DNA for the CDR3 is TGTGCCAGCAGCTTAGAGTTTGGGGGGGCCATGGAGACCCAGTACTTC. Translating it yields CASSLEFGGAMETQYF.

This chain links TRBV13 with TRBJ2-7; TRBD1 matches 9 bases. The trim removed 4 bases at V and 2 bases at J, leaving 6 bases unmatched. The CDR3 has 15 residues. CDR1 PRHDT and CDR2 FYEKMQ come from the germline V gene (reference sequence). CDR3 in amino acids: CASSSGDRGAYEQYF. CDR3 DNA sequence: TGTGCCAGCAGCTCGGGCGACAGGGGGGCCTACGAGCAGTACTTC.

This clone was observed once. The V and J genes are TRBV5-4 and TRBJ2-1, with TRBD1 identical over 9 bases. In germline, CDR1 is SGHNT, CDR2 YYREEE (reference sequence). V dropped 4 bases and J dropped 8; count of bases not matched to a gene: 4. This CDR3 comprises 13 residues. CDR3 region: CASSPDRGDEQFF. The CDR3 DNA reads TGTGCCAGCAGCCCGGACAGGGGTGATGAGCAGTTCTTC.

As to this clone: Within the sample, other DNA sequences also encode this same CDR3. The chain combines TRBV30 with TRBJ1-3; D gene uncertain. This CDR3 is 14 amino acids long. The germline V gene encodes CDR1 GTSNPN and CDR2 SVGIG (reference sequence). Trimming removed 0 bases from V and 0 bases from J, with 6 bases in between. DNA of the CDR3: TGTGCCTGGAGTGTTGGCTCCTCTGGAAACACCATATATTTT. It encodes CAWSVGSSGNTIYF.

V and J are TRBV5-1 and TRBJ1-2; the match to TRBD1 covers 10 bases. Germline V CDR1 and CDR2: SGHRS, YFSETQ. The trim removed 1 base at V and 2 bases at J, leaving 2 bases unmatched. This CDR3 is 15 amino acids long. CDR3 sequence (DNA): TGCGCCAGCAGCTTGTCGGGACAGGGGAACTATGGCTACACCTTC. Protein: CASSLSGQGNYGYTF.

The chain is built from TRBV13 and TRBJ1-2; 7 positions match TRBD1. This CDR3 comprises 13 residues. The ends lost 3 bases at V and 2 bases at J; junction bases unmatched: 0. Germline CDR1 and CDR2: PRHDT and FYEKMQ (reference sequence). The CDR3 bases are TGTGCCAGCAGCTTGGGACAGAACTATGGCTACACCTTC. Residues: CASSLGQNYGYTF.

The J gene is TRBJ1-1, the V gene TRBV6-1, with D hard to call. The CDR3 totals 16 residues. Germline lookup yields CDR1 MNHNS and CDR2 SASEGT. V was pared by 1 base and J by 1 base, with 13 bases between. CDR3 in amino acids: CASSEENWAGNTEAFF. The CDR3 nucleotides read TGTGCCAGCAGTGAAGAAAATTGGGCAGGGAACACTGAAGCTTTCTTT.

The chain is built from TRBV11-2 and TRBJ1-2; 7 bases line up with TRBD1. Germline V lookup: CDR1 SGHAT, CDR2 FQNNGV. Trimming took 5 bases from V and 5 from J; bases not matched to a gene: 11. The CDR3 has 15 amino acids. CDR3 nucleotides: TGTGCCAGCAGCGCATTCACAGGGGCAGAGTATGGCTACACCTTC. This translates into CASSAFTGAEYGYTF.

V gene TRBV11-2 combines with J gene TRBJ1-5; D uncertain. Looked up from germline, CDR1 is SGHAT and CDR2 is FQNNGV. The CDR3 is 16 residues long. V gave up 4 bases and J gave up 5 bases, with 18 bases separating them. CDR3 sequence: CASSSISSGTHQPQHF. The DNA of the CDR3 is TGTGCCAGCAGCTCTATTTCGTCAGGAACTCATCAGCCCCAGCATTTT. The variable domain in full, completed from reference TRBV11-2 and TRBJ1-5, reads EAGVAQSPRYKIIEKRQSVAFWCNPISGHATLYWYQQILGQGPKLLIQFQNNGVVDDSQLPKDRFSAERLKGVDSTLKIQPAKLEDSAVYLCASSSISSGTHQPQHFGDGTRLSIL.

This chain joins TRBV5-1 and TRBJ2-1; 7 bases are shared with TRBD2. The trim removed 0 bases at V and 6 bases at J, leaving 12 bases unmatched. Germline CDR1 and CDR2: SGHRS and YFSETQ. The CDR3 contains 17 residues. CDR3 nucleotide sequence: TGCGCCAGCAGCTTGGTGTTAGGACTAGTGGAATCCAATGAGCAGTTCTTC. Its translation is CASSLVLGLVESNEQFF.